Each of the 28 T cell receptor beta chains below was sequenced from the same sample in a study of T cell changes during pregnancy in multiple sclerosis. The data were produced by immunoSEQ multiplex PCR, yet TCRdb's version contains in-frame clones alone and is incomplete. The data contain tens of thousands of clones, 85% to 95% of them singletons. The source material was peripheral blood, sampled in the second trimester of pregnancy. All receptors come from a female donor with multiple sclerosis, enrolled in a pregnancy study.

The chain uses TRBV6-6 and TRBJ1-1, with D perhaps matching TRBD1 (5 bases). Germline CDR1 MNHNY, CDR2 SVGAGI (reference sequence). V was shortened by 7 bases and J by 3 bases, with 18 bases between the two germline ends. This CDR3 region has 15 residues. CDR3 DNA sequence: TGTGCCAGCACCGACAGTTCGTTTCGGGACACTGAAGCTTTCTTT. It specifies CASTDSSFRDTEAFF.

The chain uses TRBV9 and TRBJ2-1, with 14 positions matching TRBD2. CDR3 length: 15 amino acids. Germline CDR1 SGDLS, CDR2 YYNGEE. Trimming removed 2 bases from V and 7 bases from J; junction bases left unmatched: 2. CDR3 sequence reads: CASSVGLAGGNEQFF. The CDR3 nucleotides are TGTGCCAGCAGCGTCGGACTAGCGGGAGGTAATGAGCAGTTCTTC.

This chain connects TRBV6-4 to TRBJ2-1, with D possibly matching TRBD1 (5 bases). The germline V gene encodes CDR1 MRHNA and CDR2 SNTAGT. There are 13 residues in the CDR3. Trimming cost V 3 bases and J 4 bases, with 7 bases left between them. This CDR3 is CASSETVYNEQFF. CDR3 in DNA: TGTGCCAGCAGTGAGACAGTTTACAATGAGCAGTTCTTC.

The V call is TRBV27, the J call TRBJ2-1, with D maybe TRBD2 (6 bases). This CDR3 is 16 amino acids long. The V and J ends lost 5 bases and 6 bases respectively, with 20 bases between them. Germline CDR1 and CDR2: MNHEY and SMNVEV (reference sequence). In DNA, the CDR3 is TGTGCCAGCAGTACGCGAGTCGGGGGTTTAGGCAATGAGCAGTTCTTC. This sequence encodes CASSTRVGGLGNEQFF.

In its sample, this clone was seen once. This could be a read error, since a much larger clone is one nucleotide away. The V call is TRBV4-2, the J call TRBJ2-2; TRBD1 agrees at 9 bases. Germline CDR1 is LGHNA and CDR2 is YNFKEQ. Trimming at V came to 7 bases and at J to 7 bases, leaving 13 bases not matched to a gene. This CDR3 is 16 amino acids long. The CDR3 sequence is CASNPRTGDGSGELFF. CDR3 DNA sequence: TGTGCCAGCAACCCCAGGACAGGGGATGGAAGCGGGGAGCTGTTTTTT.

The V gene is TRBV19, the J gene TRBJ2-7; 11 bases match TRBD2. The CDR3 runs to 17 residues. The J segment lost 1 base and the V segment lost 6 bases, leaving 11 bases of the junction unmatched. Germline V lookup: CDR1 LNHDA, CDR2 SQIVND (reference sequence). CDR3 residues: CASSGGLLAGGSYEQYF. CDR3 in DNA: TGTGCCAGTAGCGGAGGCCTTCTAGCGGGAGGTTCCTACGAGCAGTACTTC.

This chain uses TRBV29-1 with TRBJ1-1; D is undetermined. CDR3 length: 11 amino acids. Germline V gene lookup returns CDR1 SQVTM and CDR2 ANQGSEA. In DNA form, the CDR3 reads TGCAGTATAGTTCTTCCCACTGAAGCTTTCTTT. Protein: CSIVLPTEAFF.

This chain connects TRBV14 to TRBJ2-1; a weak D match, TRBD1 (6 bases). Trimming removed 5 bases at V and 6 bases at J, with 8 bases between. The length of the CDR3 is 12 residues. Germline CDR1 reads SGHDN; CDR2 reads FVKESK. The chain's CDR3 is CASSSQGNEQFF. As DNA, the CDR3 is TGTGCCAGCAGCTCACAGGGCAATGAGCAGTTCTTC. Together with reference TRBV14 and TRBJ2-1, the CDR3 gives the full variable domain: EAGVTQFPSHSVIEKGQTVTLRCDPISGHDNLYWYRRVMGKEIKFLLHFVKESKQDESGMPNNRFLAERTGGTYSTLKVQPAELEDSGVYFCASSSQGNEQFFGPGTRLTVL.

The chain has TRBV7-9 and TRBJ2-3; 8 bases are shared with TRBD2. V was pared by 0 bases and J by 2 bases, with 7 bases of the junction left unmatched. The CDR3 has 17 amino acids. Germline CDR1 SEHNR, CDR2 FQNEAQ (reference sequence). DNA for the CDR3: TGTGCCAGCAGCTTAGCGCTAGGACTAGCATCCACAGATACGCAGTATTTT. Residues: CASSLALGLASTDTQYF.

This rearrangement joins TRBV5-1 to TRBJ2-1; no firm D call. The V and J ends lost 4 bases and 7 bases respectively, with 9 bases between them. This CDR3 region has 12 residues. Germline CDR1 is SGHRS and CDR2 is YFSETQ. The chain's CDR3 is CASSPTINEQFF. The CDR3 DNA sequence: TGCGCCAGCAGCCCTACTATAAATGAGCAGTTCTTC.

The chain uses TRBV5-1 and TRBJ2-1; 7 bases agree with TRBD1. Per germline, CDR1 SGHRS and CDR2 YFSETQ. The CDR3 is 17 amino acids. V gave up 4 bases and J gave up 7 bases; unmatched junction bases: 17. In DNA, the CDR3 is TGCGCCAGCAGCCTTAGCCGGACAGGCCCCCGTGTTAATGAGCAGTTCTTC. Amino acids: CASSLSRTGPRVNEQFF.

The J gene is TRBJ1-2, the V gene TRBV6-6; a possible D gene is TRBD1 (5 bases). The germline CDR1 and CDR2 sequences are MNHNY and SVGAGI (reference sequence). This CDR3 has 14 residues. V shed 0 bases and J shed 7 bases, with 12 bases lying between them. DNA of the CDR3: TGTGCCAGCAGTTACTCGTCCCAGGGTGGTGGCTACACCTTC. Translating gives CASSYSSQGGGYTF.

The V and J genes are TRBV7-2 and TRBJ2-3, with 8 nucleotides matching TRBD2. V dropped 7 bases and J dropped 2; count of bases not matched to a gene: 8. The CDR3 totals 15 residues. Germline V gene sequence: CDR1 SGHTA, CDR2 FQGNSA. In DNA, the CDR3 is TGTGCCAGCAACCCTGTAGCGGGAACCACAGATACGCAGTATTTT. Protein sequence: CASNPVAGTTDTQYF.

The chain recombines TRBV5-6 with TRBJ2-5; 7 bases agree with TRBD2. The CDR3 spans 15 residues. Losses at the gene ends were 3 bases for V and 4 bases for J; bases not matched to a gene: 9. CDR1 SGHDT and CDR2 YYEEEE come from the germline V gene. CDR3 sequence reads: CASSSRWTSVETQYF. For the CDR3, the DNA is TGTGCCAGCAGCTCCCGCTGGACTAGTGTAGAGACCCAGTACTTC. Using reference TRBV5-6 and TRBJ2-5 for the parts outside the CDR3, the full variable domain is DAGVTQSPTHLIKTRGQQVTLRCSPKSGHDTVSWYQQALGQGPQFIFQYYEEEERQRGNFPDRFSGHQFPNYSSELNVNALLLGDSALYLCASSSRWTSVETQYFGPGTRLLVL.

This chain uses TRBV6-6 with TRBJ2-7, with D possibly matching TRBD2 (6 bases). Germline CDR1 is MNHNY and CDR2 is SVGAGI (reference sequence). The CDR3 extends over 15 amino acids. Trimming removed 2 bases at V and 2 bases at J, with 13 bases between. CDR3 amino acids: CASSYATGLPYEQYF. The CDR3 region has the DNA TGTGCCAGCAGTTACGCAACAGGACTACCCTACGAGCAGTACTTC.

The chain recombines TRBV5-1 with TRBJ2-2, with D uncertain. This CDR3 is built from 14 residues. V lost 4 bases to trimming and J lost 9 bases, with 16 bases between them. CDR1 SGHRS and CDR2 YFSETQ come from the germline V gene. In nucleotides, the CDR3 is TGCGCCAGCAGCCGTATCCCTTTAGCCTGGGAGCTGTTTTTT. Its protein is CASSRIPLAWELFF.

The count of this clone is one. The rearrangement links TRBV7-9 to TRBJ2-5, with 7 positions matching TRBD1. Losses at the gene ends were 2 bases for V and 4 bases for J; bases not matched to a gene: 4. The CDR3 runs 14 residues. The germline V gene has CDR1 SEHNR and CDR2 FQNEAQ (reference sequence). CDR3 sequence reads: CASSLKGAGETQYF. CDR3 in DNA: TGTGCCAGCAGCTTAAAGGGGGCAGGAGAGACCCAGTACTTC.

The gene calls are TRBV7-9 and TRBJ1-3; D call uncertain. CDR3 length: 12 residues. Trimming stripped 8 bases from V and 0 bases from J, with 5 bases between. Germline loops: CDR1 SEHNR, CDR2 FQNEAQ (reference sequence). CDR3 in DNA: TGTGCCAGCGGCACCTCTGGAAACACCATATATTTT. This gives the protein CASGTSGNTIYF.

V gene TRBV28 combines with J gene TRBJ1-2, with 8 bases matching TRBD1. CDR3 length: 15 residues. CDR1 is MDHEN, CDR2 SYDVKM, per germline. J was trimmed by 4 bases and V by 5 bases; bases with no gene match: 9. The CDR3 DNA sequence: TGTGCCAGCAGTACCAGACAGGGGCACCTCTATGGCTACACCTTC. Its translation: CASSTRQGHLYGYTF.

The chain combines TRBV7-3 with TRBJ2-1; the match to TRBD2 covers 11 bases. Trimming cost V 5 bases and J 8 bases; bases outside gene matches: 8. The CDR3 runs to 15 residues. CDR1 and CDR2 from the germline V gene are SGHTA and FQGTGA. The CDR3 here is CASSPSGRPLHEQFF. For the CDR3, the DNA is TGTGCCAGCAGCCCTAGCGGGAGGCCCCTCCATGAGCAGTTCTTC. Combining the CDR3 with reference TRBV7-3 and TRBJ2-1 gives the whole variable domain GAGVSQTPSNKVTEKGKYVELRCDPISGHTALYWYRQSLGQGPEFLIYFQGTGAADDSGLPNDRFFAVRPEGSVSTLKIQRTERGDSAVYLCASSPSGRPLHEQFFGPGTRLTVL.

The chain combines TRBV19 with TRBJ2-7; TRBD2 agrees at 9 bases. CDR1 and CDR2 from the germline V gene are LNHDA and SQIVND (reference sequence). V lost 4 bases and J lost 2; bases outside the gene matches: 9. The CDR3 covers 16 residues. CDR3: CASSSQGGRATYEQYF. The CDR3 DNA reads as TGTGCCAGTAGTAGTCAGGGCGGGAGGGCCACCTACGAGCAGTACTTC.

The CDR3 loop reads CSAASNTGELFF. The DNA of the CDR3 is TGCAGCGCGGCTAGTAACACCGGGGAGCTGTTTTTT. The gene calls are TRBV29-1 and TRBJ2-2; D is unclear. CDR1 is SQVTM and CDR2 is ANQGSEA in the germline V gene. The CDR3 is 12 amino acids. V was trimmed by 7 bases and J by 2 bases, leaving 8 bases between them.

The V call is TRBV7-2, the J call TRBJ2-3, with TRBD2 matching 10 bases. After removal of 2 bases from V and 4 bases from J, the junction contained 15 bases not matched to a gene. CDR1 is SGHTA and CDR2 is FQGNSA in the germline V gene. CDR3 length: 19 residues. The CDR3: CASSLKLAGTWGVSDTQYF. CDR3 sequence (DNA): TGTGCCAGCAGCTTAAAACTAGCGGGAACCTGGGGGGTTTCAGATACGCAGTATTTT. The full variable domain, with the rest looked up from reference TRBV7-2 and TRBJ2-3, is GAGVSQSPSNKVTEKGKDVELRCDPISGHTALYWYRQSLGQGLEFLIYFQGNSAPDKSGLPSDRFSAERTGGSVSTLTIQRTQQEDSAVYLCASSLKLAGTWGVSDTQYFGPGTRLTVL.

J is TRBJ1-3 and V is TRBV9, with 7 bases lining up with TRBD1. The CDR3 spans 18 residues. Germline V gives CDR1 SGDLS, CDR2 YYNGEE. With V trimmed by 4 bases and J by 2 bases, 15 bases remained unmatched. CDR3: CASSPVGQVLNAGNTIYF. The CDR3 DNA reads TGTGCCAGCAGCCCTGTTGGACAGGTATTGAATGCTGGAAACACCATATATTTT.

The rearrangement links TRBV2 to TRBJ1-1; D is possibly TRBD1 (6 bases). V was pared by 4 bases and J by 0 bases, with 12 bases between. Per the germline V gene, CDR1 is SNHLY and CDR2 is FYNNEI. The CDR3 spans 15 residues. The CDR3 loop is CASSGQADLNTEAFF. In DNA form, the CDR3 reads TGTGCCAGCAGTGGACAGGCAGACCTGAACACTGAAGCTTTCTTT.

The chain carries TRBV15 and TRBJ1-4; possibly TRBD1 for D (5 bases). The V gene's germline CDR1 is LNHNV and CDR2 YYDKDF (reference sequence). Trimming shortened V by 2 bases and J by 2 bases, and 12 bases separated the two germline ends. The CDR3 loop spans 16 amino acids. The CDR3 reads CATSRRFAGTNEKLFF. The CDR3 nucleotides are TGTGCCACCAGCAGACGGTTCGCAGGGACTAATGAAAAACTGTTTTTT.

V and J are TRBV27 and TRBJ2-3; 7 nucleotides match TRBD2. V gave up 6 bases and J gave up 4 bases; unmatched junction bases: 7. CDR3 length: 14 residues. The germline V gene encodes CDR1 MNHEY and CDR2 SMNVEV (reference sequence). CDR3 nucleotide sequence: TGTGCCAGCAGCCGTAACCGGGGGGCAGATACGCAGTATTTT. The encoded protein is CASSRNRGADTQYF.

Only one count was recorded for this clone. V and J are TRBV7-2 and TRBJ2-5, with D perhaps TRBD2 (6 bases). Trimming cost V 1 base and J 2 bases, with 11 bases left between them. Germline V lookup: CDR1 SGHTA, CDR2 FQGNSA. CDR3 size: 15 residues. CDR3 sequence (DNA): TGTGCCAGCAGCTTAGTCCGGGGGATTCAAGAGACCCAGTACTTC. This gives the protein CASSLVRGIQETQYF.